This TCR beta chain is from a study of blood T cell repertoires in COVID-19. Study-level background: Samples of COVID-19 (acute and convalescent) were obtained from the United States, Italy and Spain.

The CDR3 sequence is 16 residues long. Germline V gene lookup returns CDR1 SGHDN and CDR2 FVKESK. Trimming left V 4 bases short and J 2 bases short, with 16 bases between. Patients at the Seattle site were enrolled during active infection and followed longitudinally. As handled by the study authors: It was from reference gene primer amplification that nucleated cell counts were estimated. The assay was immunoSEQ multiplex PCR, and TCRdb's table has in-frame clones only and misses some. V, J and clone size are those of that table, while D and trimming were read from the DNA. The table lists 200,000 to 250,000 clones, about 84% of them singletons.

The receptor comes from a woman older than 75 with COVID-19, enrolled during active disease. Specimen: peripheral blood. The chain combines TRBV14 with TRBJ2-3; tentative D call: TRBD2 (6 bases). DNA for the CDR3: TGTGCCAGCAGCCGTCTACGGGGAGGATACACAGATACGCAGTATTTT. It specifies CASSRLRGGYTDTQYF.